These 20 T cell receptor beta chains share one sample of origin, sequenced in a study of T cells in Graves' hyperthyroidism and ophthalmopathy. Regions amplified from RNA transcripts were the TCR beta CDR3 regions. The study used the HTBI primer set for a first-round RT-PCR of the TCR CDR3. TCRdb re-called the multiplex PCR reads with MiXCR, one entry per CDR3 protein. In the table there are some 500,000 distinct CDR3 sequences, approximately 14% of which are singletons. Material for sequencing was blood. Every receptor here comes from a woman younger than 35 with Graves' hyperthyroidism.

This clonotype was detected ten times or more. The V and J genes are TRBV5-1 and TRBJ1-1; 8 bases match TRBD1. The CDR3 loop spans 16 amino acids. Germline V gene sequence: CDR1 SGHRS, CDR2 YFSETQ. V lost 5 bases and J lost 0; bases outside the gene matches: 9. CDR3 in amino acids: CASRYGQGALNTEAFF. The CDR3 DNA reads as TGCGCCAGCAGATACGGACAGGGAGCCCTGAACACTGAAGCTTTCTTT.

This clonotype came up many times. The chain is built from TRBV25-1 and TRBJ1-6; D not resolved. Trimming cost V 0 bases and J 7 bases, with 16 bases left between them. This CDR3 is 17 amino acids long. The germline gives CDR1 MGHDK, CDR2 SYGVNS. CDR3 coding DNA: TGTGCCAGCAGTGAATATGGAGGATCGGTAGGAAATTCACCCCTCCACTTT. Its translation is CASSEYGGSVGNSPLHF. The full variable domain, with the rest looked up from reference TRBV25-1 and TRBJ1-6, is EADIYQTPRYLVIGTGKKITLECSQTMGHDKMYWYQQDPGMELHLIHYSYGVNSTEKGDLSSESTVSRIRTEHFPLTLESARPSHTSQYLCASSEYGGSVGNSPLHFGNGTRLTVT.

The chain recombines TRBV5-1 with TRBJ1-1, with 8 positions matching TRBD1. The ends lost 4 bases at V and 4 bases at J; junction bases unmatched: 9. The CDR3 consists of 15 residues. Per germline, CDR1 SGHRS and CDR2 YFSETQ. CDR3 in amino acids: CASSIQGALSTEAFF. The CDR3 nucleotides are TGCGCCAGCAGCATCCAGGGGGCGTTGAGCACTGAAGCTTTCTTT.

There are a few counts of this clonotype. The CDR3 DNA sequence: TGTGCCCTCTCTGGAAACACCATATATTTT. Its protein is CALSGNTIYF. The chain is built from TRBV27 and TRBJ1-3; D not certain. This CDR3 spans 10 amino acids. From germline, CDR1 is MNHEY and CDR2 SMNVEV (reference sequence). V gave up 11 bases and J gave up 0 bases, with 2 bases separating them.

This clonotype was counted only a few times. The gene calls are TRBV5-5 and TRBJ2-7, with 7 nucleotides matching TRBD2. Germline V lookup: CDR1 SGHKS, CDR2 YYEKEE (reference sequence). The V segment lost 4 bases and the J segment 1 base; nucleotides outside the gene matches: 8. The CDR3 spans 15 residues. As DNA, the CDR3 is TGTGCCAGCAGCCCCGGGACTACCGTTTCCTACGAGCAGTACGTC. Translating gives CASSPGTTVSYEQYV.

This clonotype was observed many times. The chain uses TRBV30 and TRBJ1-4; D not resolved. Germline V gives CDR1 GTSNPN, CDR2 SVGIG (reference sequence). V was shortened by 4 bases and J by 3 bases, with 9 bases between the two germline ends. The CDR3 extends over 13 amino acids. CDR3 nucleotide sequence: TGTGCCTGGATGTACAGTCCTAATGAAAAACTGTTTTTT. This encodes CAWMYSPNEKLFF.

This clonotype was picked up many times. CDR3 DNA sequence: TGTGCCAGCAGTGAAGCGCTTCGGCAGCCCCAGCATTTT. Protein: CASSEALRQPQHF. The gene calls are TRBV6-1 and TRBJ1-5, with D hard to call. Trimming cost V 0 bases and J 7 bases, with 7 bases left between them. The CDR3 spans 13 residues. CDR1 and CDR2 from the germline V gene are MNHNS and SASEGT.

This clonotype appeared many times. The chain joins TRBV12-3 or TRBV12-4 to TRBJ2-4; 12 positions match TRBD2. V trimming: 6 bases; J trimming: 2 bases; junction bases outside the gene matches: 5. CDR3 length: 16 amino acids. The CDR3 here is CASSLLAGGTKNIQYF. CDR3 DNA sequence: TGTGCCAGCAGCCTCCTAGCGGGAGGGACCAAAAACATTCAGTACTTC.

The gene calls are TRBV30 and TRBJ2-7, with 10 bases lining up with TRBD2. Germline lookup yields CDR1 GTSNPN and CDR2 SVGIG (reference sequence). Losses at the gene ends were 6 bases for V and 7 bases for J; bases not matched to a gene: 12. The length of the CDR3 is 14 residues. Here the CDR3 reads CACHRLAGVREQYF. CDR3 DNA: TGTGCCTGCCATAGGCTAGCGGGAGTTCGAGAGCAGTACTTC.

The chain carries TRBV19 and TRBJ2-5; no definite D call. The CDR3 extends over 14 amino acids. V was clipped by 9 bases and J by 4 bases, with 18 bases between them. Per the germline V gene, CDR1 is LNHDA and CDR2 is SQIVND (reference sequence). CDR3 sequence (DNA): TGTGCCAGCTCCATAAGCCGGGCGCGAGAGACCCAGTACTTC. This encodes CASSISRARETQYF.

In this sample, this clonotype turned up many times. The chain carries TRBV12-3 or TRBV12-4 and TRBJ1-5, with TRBD1 as a possible D gene (6 bases). Trimming removed 4 bases at V and 7 bases at J, with 14 bases between. The CDR3 consists of 14 residues. The CDR3 nucleotides are TGTGCCAGCAGTTCGGCAGGGGTTCGCCAGCCCCAGCATTTT. Translation: CASSSAGVRQPQHF.

The genes are TRBV7-9 and TRBJ2-1, with 7 nucleotides matching TRBD2. The V gene's germline CDR1 is SEHNR and CDR2 FQNEAQ (reference sequence). The CDR3 contains 16 residues. V was pared by 5 bases and J by 0 bases, with 7 bases of the junction left unmatched. CDR3 in amino acids: CASSHSGTSSYNEQFF. As DNA, the CDR3 is TGTGCCAGCAGCCACAGCGGGACCAGCTCCTACAATGAGCAGTTCTTC.

This clonotype was counted at least ten times. The rearrangement joins TRBV18 to TRBJ1-1; 9 bases are shared with TRBD1. This CDR3 contains 14 residues. CDR1 is KGHSH, CDR2 LQKENI, per germline. V lost 3 bases, J lost 5 bases, and 4 bases stayed unmatched. DNA of the CDR3: TGTGCCAGCTCACCCGTGACAGGGGGTACTGAAGCTTTCTTT. Translating it yields CASSPVTGGTEAFF.

This clonotype was picked up many times. V and J are TRBV27 and TRBJ1-2; D call uncertain. V lost 5 bases and J 6 bases, leaving 13 bases between the germline ends. The germline V gene has CDR1 MNHEY and CDR2 SMNVEV (reference sequence). The CDR3 loop spans 13 amino acids. CDR3 in amino acids: CASSPRPRDGYTF. The DNA for the CDR3 is TGTGCCAGCAGTCCCAGACCGCGTGATGGCTACACCTTC.

The chain couples TRBV2 to TRBJ2-3; 14 bases map to TRBD2. Trimming took 4 bases from V and 5 from J; bases not matched to a gene: 5. Germline V lookup: CDR1 SNHLY, CDR2 FYNNEI. The length of the CDR3 is 16 residues. The DNA for the CDR3 is TGTGCCAGCAGTGTCGGGACTAGCGGGAGTTTAGATACGCAGTATTTT. Translated, it gives CASSVGTSGSLDTQYF.

This clonotype turned up a few times. A read error is possible here, since a much larger clone lies one base away. This chain links TRBV7-2 with TRBJ2-2; D remains ambiguous. CDR1 is SGHTA, CDR2 FQGNSA, per germline. CDR3 length equals 16 residues. V gave up 0 bases and J gave up 6 bases, with 14 bases separating them. The CDR3 bases are TGTGCCAGCAGCTTAGCGCCTGTGGGAAGAGCCGGGGAGCTGTTTTTT. This gives the protein CASSLAPVGRAGELFF.

This clonotype has ten or more counts. This rearrangement joins TRBV3-1 to TRBJ2-3; D is possibly TRBD1 or TRBD2 (6 bases each). Deletions cut 8 bases from V and 4 bases from J, with 16 bases between. Germline V gene lookup returns CDR1 LGHDT and CDR2 YNNKEL (reference sequence). The CDR3 loop spans 14 amino acids. The CDR3 bases are TGTGCCAGCCGCGGGACACCTAAAGCAGATACGCAGTATTTT. Translation: CASRGTPKADTQYF.

This chain uses TRBV6-1 with TRBJ2-7; tentatively, D is TRBD1 (5 bases). The CDR3 loop spans 14 amino acids. Germline V gives CDR1 MNHNS, CDR2 SASEGT. The DNA for the CDR3 is TGCGCCAGCAGTGTGACCGACAAGGGGTACGAGCAGTACGTC. It specifies CASSVTDKGYEQYV.

This clonotype appeared a single time. The rearrangement joins TRBV11-2 to TRBJ2-3, with 14 bases identical to TRBD2. Trimming removed 4 bases from V and 7 bases from J; junction bases left unmatched: 7. CDR1 is SGHAT, CDR2 FQNNGV, per germline. The CDR3 is made up of 16 amino acids. The CDR3 loop is CASSSPTSGRANTQYF. CDR3 DNA: TGTGCCAGCAGCTCCCCGACTAGCGGGAGGGCCAATACGCAGTATTTT.

This clonotype was seen at least ten times. The rearrangement links TRBV7-9 to TRBJ1-1, with D possibly TRBD1 on 6 matching bases. V lost 5 bases, J lost 5 bases, and 12 bases lay in between. The germline V gene has CDR1 SEHNR and CDR2 FQNEAQ (reference sequence). The CDR3 covers 13 residues. CDR3 bases: TGTGCCAGCAGCCTGGAGGGGGGGACTGAAGCTTTCTTT. Translation gives CASSLEGGTEAFF.